This is a list of T cell receptor beta chains from one sample in a study of cytomegalovirus exposure and HLA in healthy donors. Assay: immunoSEQ multiplex PCR; the TCRdb copy retains only in-frame clones and omits some. Of 85,000 to 100,000 clones in the sample, 60% to 65% were seen once. The sequenced material came from PBMCs. The receptors come from a human donor in good health. Both conserved end residues are part of each CDR3. The D gene is left open where the match is weak. The size entry is marked missing in some rows and otherwise reads once, few, many or a size class.

TRBD1	TRBV7-9	NA	TRBJ1-3	TGTGCCAGCAGCCGAGGACAGGACTCTGGAAACACCATATATTTT	CASSRGQDSGNTIYF
TRBD1	TRBV5-6	once	TRBJ1-2	TGTGCCAGCAGGGATCCGGGACAGCCCTATGGCTACACCTTC	CASRDPGQPYGYTF
NA	TRBV9	NA	TRBJ2-3	TGTGCCAGCAGCGTAGAGCACTCCCTGAGGTCAGATACGCAGTATTTT	CASSVEHSLRSDTQYF
TRBD1	TRBV9	NA	TRBJ1-3	TGTGCCAGCAGCCACTCTACAGGGGCTGTGGTAAACACCATATATTTT	CASSHSTGAVVNTIYF
NA	TRBV14	NA	TRBJ1-1	TGTGCCAGCAGCCAGATTGGGGGGTTCGGGAACACTGAAGCTTTCTTT	CASSQIGGFGNTEAFF
TRBD2	TRBV30	NA	TRBJ2-1	TGTGCCTGGAGTGTGGGCGGGGGGGGTAATGAGCAGTTCTTC	CAWSVGGGGNEQFF
NA	TRBV11-3	NA	TRBJ1-3	TGTGCCAGCAGCTTAGATTTCCCCAACAGGGCCGGAAACACCATATATTTT	CASSLDFPNRAGNTIYF
NA	TRBV5-1	NA	TRBJ1-1	TGCGCCAGCAGCGATCCCGGTCGTTCGGCTGAAGCTTTCTTT	CASSDPGRSAEAFF
TRBD1	TRBV5-1	NA	TRBJ2-1	TGCGCCAGCAGCTTGGGTGGGGGGTTCGGGACAGGGGAGCAGTTCTTC	CASSLGGGFGTGEQFF
TRBD2	TRBV9	NA	TRBJ2-5	TGTGCCAGCAGCGCTGGGACTAGCGGGGGGGCGGAGACCCAGTACTTC	CASSAGTSGGAETQYF
NA	TRBV7-2	NA	TRBJ2-1	TGTGCCAGCAGCTTAGCCGGTGGGGGCCTCTACAATGAGCAGTTCTTC	CASSLAGGGLYNEQFF
TRBD1	TRBV7-2	NA	TRBJ1-1	TGTGCCAGCAGCTTAACAGGGGGGAAAACTGAAGCTTTCTTT	CASSLTGGKTEAFF
TRBD2	TRBV5-4	few	TRBJ2-3	TGTGCCAGCAGCTTGGCCTACGAACTTCAGCGGGGATTCACAGATACGCAGTATTTT	CASSLAYELQRGFTDTQYF
TRBD2	TRBV6-4	once	TRBJ2-1	TGTGCCAGCAGTTCCGGGACTAGCGGCTCTAACAATGAGCAGTTCTTC	CASSSGTSGSNNEQFF
TRBD2	TRBV5-1	NA	TRBJ2-1	TGCGCCAGCAGCTTACAAGGACTAGCGGGGGGGCGCTCCTACAATGAGCAGTTCTTC	CASSLQGLAGGRSYNEQFF
TRBD1	TRBV9	few	TRBJ1-4	TGTGCCAGCAGCGTAGCGCCGACAGGGCAGAATGAAAAACTGTTTTTT	CASSVAPTGQNEKLFF
NA	TRBV18	NA	TRBJ2-3	TGTGCCAGCTCAGAATCTATACAGGGTACAGATACGCAGTATTTT	CASSESIQGTDTQYF
NA	TRBV7-2	once	TRBJ2-7	TGTGCCAGCAGCGCCGTTGCGGGGCAATCCTACGAGCAGTACTTC	CASSAVAGQSYEQYF
TRBD1	TRBV7-2	NA	TRBJ1-2	TGTGCCAGCAGCTATACAGGGGAACGCGGCTACACCTTC	CASSYTGERGYTF
TRBD2	TRBV5-6	NA	TRBJ2-1	TGTGCCAGCAGCCAGGGACTAGCGGGTCAGAGGAGGGCGAACAATGAGCAGTTCTTC	CASSQGLAGQRRANNEQFF
NA	TRBV6-5	NA	TRBJ2-2	TGTGCCAGCAGCCCTTTGTGGACAGTGATGGGGGAGCTGTTTTTT	CASSPLWTVMGELFF
NA	TRBV2	few	TRBJ1-2	TGTGCCAGCAGTGAAGGCGGGCAGGGGCCCTATGGCTACACCTTC	CASSEGGQGPYGYTF
NA	TRBV7-2	NA	TRBJ1-6	TGTGCCAGCAGCCAAACCGGGACATTCCCACCCCTCCACTTT	CASSQTGTFPPLHF
TRBD2	TRBV10-1	NA	TRBJ2-7	TGCGCCAGCACCCCTAAAATTGGACTAGCGGAGAACTACGAGCAGTACTTC	CASTPKIGLAENYEQYF
NA	TRBV10-3	NA	TRBJ1-5	TGTGCCATCAGTGAGTCCGGGACAAATCAGCCCCAGCATTTT	CAISESGTNQPQHF
TRBD1	TRBV30	NA	TRBJ1-1	TGTGCCTGGAGGGGGACAGGAAGTCGTGGGGACACTGAAGCTTTCTTT	CAWRGTGSRGDTEAFF
NA	TRBV5-1	NA	TRBJ1-5	TGCGCCAGCAGCTTGGGAGGTGACCAGCCCCAGCATTTT	CASSLGGDQPQHF
NA	TRBV7-2	NA	TRBJ1-1	TGTGCCAGCAGCGTAGACAGATCCACTGAAGCTTTCTTT	CASSVDRSTEAFF
NA	TRBV19	NA	TRBJ1-5	TGTGCCAGCGGGGATTTTGGCAATCAGCCCCAGCATTTT	CASGDFGNQPQHF
NA	TRBV7-8	NA	TRBJ2-1	TGTGCCAGCAGCTTAGCGAGGAGGTCACAGTTCTTC	CASSLARRSQFF
NA	TRBV6-1	NA	TRBJ2-7	TGTGCCAGCACCCGAACGGGGGACGGAGCCTACGAGCAGTACTTC	CASTRTGDGAYEQYF
NA	TRBV2	NA	TRBJ2-1	TGTGCCAGTAGGGGGACCTACAATGAGCAGTTCTTC	CASRGTYNEQFF
TRBD1	TRBV5-1	few	TRBJ1-1	TGCGCCAGCAGTTCCGGACAGGGGGAGTTTTGGGTCACTGAAGCTTTCTTT	CASSSGQGEFWVTEAFF
TRBD1	TRBV5-1	NA	TRBJ2-3	TGCGCCAGCAGCCCGGGACAGGGTATACCAGATACGCAGTATTTT	CASSPGQGIPDTQYF
NA	TRBV6-6	few	TRBJ2-5	TGTGCCAGCAGCCCACTTCGGGAGACCCAGTACTTC	CASSPLRETQYF
NA	TRBV6-5	once	TRBJ1-1	TGTGCCAGCAGTTACTCGATAGACACCGCTGAAGCTTTCTTT	CASSYSIDTAEAFF
TRBD1	TRBV18	NA	TRBJ1-5	TGTGCCAGCTCACTAATGGACAGGGGCGCGGGAGGGGATCAGCCCCAGCATTTT	CASSLMDRGAGGDQPQHF